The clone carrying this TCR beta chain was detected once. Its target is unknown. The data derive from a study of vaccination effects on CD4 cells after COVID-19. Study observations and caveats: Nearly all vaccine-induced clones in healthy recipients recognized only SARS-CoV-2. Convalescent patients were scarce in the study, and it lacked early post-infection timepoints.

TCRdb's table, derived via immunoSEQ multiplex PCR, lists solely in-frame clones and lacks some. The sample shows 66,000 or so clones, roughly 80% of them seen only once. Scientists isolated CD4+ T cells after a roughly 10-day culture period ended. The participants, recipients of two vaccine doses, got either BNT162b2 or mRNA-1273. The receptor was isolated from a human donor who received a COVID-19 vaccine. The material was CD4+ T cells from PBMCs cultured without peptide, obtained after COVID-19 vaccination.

The CDR3 bases are TGTGCCAGTAGGGAGAGAAACTATGGCTACACCTTC. It is translated as CASRERNYGYTF. The gene calls are TRBV19 and TRBJ1-2; no firm D call. This CDR3 has 12 residues. CDR1 and CDR2 (germline): LNHDA, SQIVND (reference sequence). V lost 6 bases and J 2 bases, leaving 7 bases between the germline ends.